Shown below are 24 T cell receptor beta chains from a single sample sequenced in a study of blood T cells in healthy people across ages. Next came a second PCR, run for roughly 6 to 11 cycles, which used a sample-barcoded 5' primer along with a J-beta primer mix. Via MiXCR, TCRdb re-called the 5' RACE reads, giving one row per CDR3 protein. In the table there are nearly 1 million distinct CDR3 sequences, roughly half of which are singletons. The sequencing input was blood. These receptors all stem from a woman aged 55-70 years in good health.

The chain carries TRBV6-5 and TRBJ2-1; TRBD2 matches 12 bases. Per germline, CDR1 MNHEY and CDR2 SVGAGI. The CDR3 runs 15 residues. Trimming cost V 7 bases and J 6 bases; bases outside gene matches: 7. This chain's CDR3 is CASTLAGGPLNEQFF. CDR3 in DNA: TGTGCCAGCACCCTAGCGGGAGGGCCACTCAATGAGCAGTTCTTC.

V gene TRBV30 combines with J gene TRBJ2-4; 7 nucleotides agree with TRBD1. The J call is uncertain, as TRBJ2-7 better fits the DNA end. This CDR3 region has 15 residues. Germline CDR1 and CDR2: GTSNPN and SVGIG (reference sequence). CDR3 sequence (DNA): TGTGCCTGGCGGTTTACAGGGGACGGACGCTACGAGCAGTACTTC. Translated, it gives CAWRFTGDGRYEQYF.

This clonotype was detected only a few times. The chain combines TRBV11-3 with TRBJ2-3; 8 positions agree with TRBD2. The germline CDR1 and CDR2 sequences are SGHNT and YENEEA. With V trimmed by 5 bases and J by 2 bases, 6 bases remained unmatched. The CDR3 is 15 amino acids. The CDR3, as DNA: TGTGCCAGCAGCCTCGGGAGGGATTTCACAGATACGCAGTATTTT. As protein: CASSLGRDFTDTQYF. Using reference TRBV11-3 and TRBJ2-3 for the parts outside the CDR3, the full variable domain is EAGVVQSPRYKIIEKKQPVAFWCNPISGHNTLYWYLQNLGQGPELLIRYENEEAVDDSQLPKDRFSAERLKGVDSTLKIQPAELGDSAVYLCASSLGRDFTDTQYFGPGTRLTVL.

In this sample, this clonotype turned up a few times. The genes are TRBV7-2 and TRBJ2-2; 7 bases fit TRBD2. CDR3 length: 15 residues. J was trimmed by 0 bases and V by 5 bases; bases with no gene match: 3. The germline V gene has CDR1 SGHTA and CDR2 FQGNSA. CDR3 residues: CASSRGGANTGELFF. The DNA of the CDR3 is TGTGCCAGCAGCCGTGGGGGGGCGAACACCGGGGAGCTGTTTTTT.

This clonotype turned up a few times. The rearrangement joins TRBV6-2 or TRBV6-3 to TRBJ2-6; 10 bases are shared with TRBD1. Germline V gene lookup returns CDR1 MNHEY and CDR2 SVGEGT. J was trimmed by 0 bases and V by 5 bases; bases with no gene match: 7. The CDR3 runs to 18 residues. The DNA for the CDR3 is TGTGCCAGCAGTCCCACCGGGACAGGGGCCTCTGGGGCCAACGTCCTGACTTTC. Amino acids: CASSPTGTGASGANVLTF.

This clonotype was seen more than once but under ten times. The chain has TRBV12-3 or TRBV12-4 and TRBJ2-5, with D perhaps TRBD1 (5 bases). V was pared by 5 bases and J by 11 bases, with 21 bases between. CDR3 length equals 14 residues. The CDR3 spells CASSPSHYRLEQYF. The CDR3, as DNA: TGTGCCAGCAGTCCCTCCCACTACAGGCTAGAGCAGTACTTC.

The chain has TRBV19 and TRBJ2-5, with D possibly being TRBD1 (6 bases). The CDR3 has 16 amino acids. V shed 10 bases and J shed 4 bases, with 25 bases lying between them. Germline assignment: CDR1 LNHDA and CDR2 SQIVND (reference sequence). The CDR3 nucleotides read TGTGCCACCACGGGGACACACTTGGGTGTACGAGAGACCCAGTACTTC. Protein sequence: CATTGTHLGVRETQYF.

V gene TRBV20-1 combines with J gene TRBJ2-5, with 8 positions matching TRBD1. In germline, CDR1 is DFQATT, CDR2 SNEGSKA (reference sequence). J lost 11 bases, V lost 2 bases, and 16 bases had no gene match. CDR3 length equals 15 residues. CDR3 in amino acids: CSARRPSGGLGEQYF. CDR3 bases: TGCAGTGCTAGACGACCCTCAGGGGGCTTGGGGGAGCAGTACTTC.

The rearrangement uses TRBV20-1 and TRBJ2-3; D ambiguous. V was trimmed by 3 bases and J by 1 base, leaving 11 bases between them. This CDR3 comprises 14 residues. The germline V gene encodes CDR1 DFQATT and CDR2 SNEGSKA (reference sequence). CDR3 nucleotide sequence: TGCAGTGCTAGGATATTGGCTGGCACAGATACGCAGTATTTT. Translated, it gives CSARILAGTDTQYF.

This clonotype appeared a few times. This chain connects TRBV5-1 to TRBJ2-5; maybe TRBD1 (5 bases). Trimming took off 3 bases at V and 1 base at J, with 7 bases between the two ends. The CDR3 is 13 amino acids. Germline CDR1 reads SGHRS; CDR2 reads YFSETQ. CDR3 residues: CASSYGAQETQYF. In DNA, the CDR3 is TGCGCCAGCAGCTATGGGGCCCAAGAGACCCAGTACTTC.

This chain joins TRBV20-1 and TRBJ2-3; TRBD2 matches at 8 bases. Germline CDR1 is DFQATT and CDR2 is SNEGSKA (reference sequence). The CDR3 is made up of 15 amino acids. The ends lost 5 bases at V and 5 bases at J; junction bases unmatched: 12. This chain's CDR3 is CSASVGSGSLDTQYF. The CDR3 DNA sequence: TGCAGTGCTTCAGTCGGGAGCGGGAGTTTAGATACGCAGTATTTT.

This chain joins TRBV29-1 and TRBJ2-1; TRBD2 matches 11 bases. The V gene end was trimmed by 7 bases and the J gene end by 8 bases; junction bases not matched to a gene: 7. Germline V gives CDR1 SQVTM, CDR2 ANQGSEA. The CDR3 loop spans 13 amino acids. CDR3 sequence reads: CSGGTSGVDEQFF. DNA of the CDR3: TGCAGCGGGGGGACTAGCGGAGTGGATGAGCAGTTCTTC.

This clonotype was detected only a few times. The gene calls are TRBV29-1 and TRBJ2-3; D assignment may be TRBD1 or TRBD2 (5 bases each). Germline V gene sequence: CDR1 SQVTM, CDR2 ANQGSEA. Trimming took off 0 bases at V and 2 bases at J, with 12 bases between the two ends. The length of the CDR3 is 15 residues. The CDR3 reads CSVEDRTGTTDTQYF. The CDR3 DNA follows: TGCAGCGTTGAAGATCGTACGGGGACCACAGATACGCAGTATTTT.

The chain links TRBV27 to TRBJ2-7; D unresolved. V was shortened by 4 bases and J by 7 bases, with 11 bases between the two germline ends. The germline CDR1 and CDR2 sequences are MNHEY and SMNVEV (reference sequence). The CDR3 contains 12 residues. The DNA of the CDR3 is TGTGCCAGCAGTTCGTCCGCTTGGGAGCAGTACTTC. Protein product: CASSSSAWEQYF.

This clonotype was counted between two and nine times. The J gene is TRBJ2-5, the V gene TRBV9, with D unclear. CDR1 and CDR2 from the germline V gene are SGDLS and YYNGEE. The CDR3 is 14 amino acids. Trimming left V 0 bases short and J 7 bases short, with 13 bases between. The CDR3 DNA reads TGTGCCAGCAGCGTAGACCGAGCAATGGGGACCCAGTACTTC. Protein product: CASSVDRAMGTQYF. The entire variable domain, with the rest obtained from reference TRBV9 and TRBJ2-5, is as follows: DSGVTQTPKHLITATGQRVTLRCSPRSGDLSVYWYQQSLDQGLQFLIQYYNGEERAKGNILERFSAQQFPDLHSELNLSSLELGDSALYFCASSVDRAMGTQYFGPGTRLLVL.

This sequence joins TRBV29-1 and TRBJ2-2; D gene uncertain. CDR1 and CDR2 (germline): SQVTM, ANQGSEA. The V and J ends lost 5 bases and 1 base respectively, with 8 bases between them. The CDR3 loop spans 13 amino acids. The CDR3, as DNA: TGCAGCGTTCTAGGAGAGAACACCGGGGAGCTGTTTTTT. Its translation is CSVLGENTGELFF.

This sequence joins TRBV6-5 and TRBJ2-1, with 10 bases fitting TRBD1. This CDR3 contains 14 residues. Germline V gene data show CDR1 as MNHEY and CDR2 as SVGAGI. The trim removed 5 bases at V and 8 bases at J, leaving 6 bases unmatched. This chain's CDR3 is CASSPWTGGDEQFF. In DNA, the CDR3 is TGTGCCAGCAGTCCCTGGACAGGGGGGGATGAGCAGTTCTTC.

CDR3 amino acids: CASSQARESYEQYF. CDR3 bases: TGTGCCAGCAGCCAAGCACGGGAATCCTACGAGCAGTACTTC. The rearrangement links TRBV4-2 to TRBJ2-5; D possibly corresponds to TRBD2 (5 bases). The closer fit of TRBJ2-7 to the DNA end suggests the J call may be wrong. This CDR3 is 14 amino acids long. Germline CDR1 and CDR2: LGHNA and YNFKEQ.

The chain couples TRBV7-2 to TRBJ2-7; D gene uncertain. This CDR3 is built from 15 residues. V lost 2 bases and J lost 2, with 13 bases in between. Germline V CDR1 and CDR2: SGHTA, FQGNSA. Here the CDR3 DNA reads TGTGCCAGCAGCTTAACCTACCGGCAGGCCTACGAGCAGTACTTC. Protein product: CASSLTYRQAYEQYF.

This sequence joins TRBV20-1 and TRBJ2-7; TRBD2 matches 12 bases. CDR3 length: 17 residues. Germline lookup yields CDR1 DFQATT and CDR2 SNEGSKA (reference sequence). The J segment lost 7 bases and the V segment lost 6 bases, leaving 19 bases of the junction unmatched. CDR3 sequence: CSAGTSGRSSSYNEQYF. CDR3 sequence (DNA): TGCAGTGCGGGAACTAGCGGGAGGTCCTCCTCCTACAATGAGCAGTACTTC.

V and J are TRBV7-6 and TRBJ2-5; perhaps TRBD2 as D (5 bases). The CDR3 consists of 14 residues. Deletions cut 5 bases from V and 3 bases from J, with 13 bases between. CDR1 is SGHVS and CDR2 is FNYEAQ in the germline V gene. The CDR3 DNA is TGTGCCAGCAGCACCCATGGAGGAGAAGAGACCCAGTACTTC. It is translated as CASSTHGGEETQYF.

This clonotype showed up just a few times. CDR3 protein: CASSLDRGEKLFF. Written as DNA, the CDR3 is TGTGCCAGCAGCTTAGATAGGGGTGAAAAACTGTTTTTT. The V call is TRBV7-2, the J call TRBJ1-4; a possible D gene is TRBD1 (5 bases). The CDR3 consists of 13 residues. Germline CDR1 and CDR2: SGHTA and FQGNSA. V dropped 1 base and J dropped 7 bases, with 7 bases sitting between them.

J is TRBJ2-3 and V is TRBV12-3 or TRBV12-4; no reliable D call. V lost 4 bases and J 0 bases, leaving 8 bases between the germline ends. The length of the CDR3 is 14 residues. Here the CDR3 reads CASSSQHSTDTQYF. The CDR3 nucleotides read TGTGCCAGCAGTTCACAACATAGCACAGATACGCAGTATTTT.

The rearrangement uses TRBV12-3 or TRBV12-4 and TRBJ2-1, with D perhaps TRBD2 (6 bases). The V end lost 7 bases, the J end lost 5 bases, and 15 bases lay between the germline ends. The CDR3 runs 14 residues. The CDR3 sequence: CASILGSGNNEQFF. The CDR3 DNA reads TGTGCCAGCATCCTCGGTAGCGGTAACAATGAGCAGTTCTTC.